This T cell receptor beta chain was sequenced during a study of cytomegalovirus exposure and HLA in healthy donors. The trim removed 6 bases at V and 5 bases at J, leaving 8 bases unmatched. Germline lookup yields CDR1 SNHLY and CDR2 FYNNEI. The CDR3 spans 14 residues. The PCR used 60 Vbeta and 13 Jbeta primers. Profiling relied on immunoSEQ multiplex PCR, and the TCRdb table lists in-frame clones only, not all of them. Of 180,000 or so clones in the sample, roughly 82% were seen once. This clonotype originated in a man between 40 and 49 years old in good health and CMV-seronegative. What was sequenced was PBMCs. V and J are TRBV2 and TRBJ1-1; 8 bases match TRBD1. CDR3 amino acids: CASSDRRGRTEAFF. The CDR3, as DNA: TGTGCCAGCAGCGATCGCAGGGGGCGGACTGAAGCTTTCTTT. The full variable domain, in which reference TRBV2 and TRBJ1-1 provide the parts outside the CDR3, is EPEVTQTPSHQVTQMGQEVILRCVPISNHLYFYWYRQILGQKVEFLVSFYNNEISEKSEIFDDQFSVERPDGSNFTLKIRSTKLEDSAMYFCASSDRRGRTEAFFGQGTRLTVV.